Each of the 20 T cell receptor beta chains below was sequenced from the same sample in a study of blood T cell repertoires in COVID-19 (TCRdb year 2020). Receptor amplification or capture employed the immunoSEQ multiplex PCR assay. In its TCRdb copy, this immuneACCESS table keeps in-frame sequences only and misses some clones. Where compared with another copy, unresolved V genes explain less than half of these, and the others have no known cause. Recorded for this sample are fewer than 350,000 clones; approximately 87% of them occurred a single time. Less than 9.5% of the sample comes from the top ten. The sequencing input was peripheral blood. These receptors were taken from a woman in her fifties or sixties who had recovered from COVID-19.

The chain is built from TRBV24-1 and TRBJ2-7; the D gene is possibly TRBD1 (6 bases). CDR3 length: 13 amino acids. Deletions cut 4 bases from V and 4 bases from J, with 10 bases between. Germline loops: CDR1 KGHDR, CDR2 SFDVKD. CDR3 nucleotides: TGTGCCACCAGTGAACAGGGATGGTACGAGCAGTACTTC. It translates to CATSEQGWYEQYF.

This chain uses TRBV5-6 with TRBJ2-7; a weak D match, TRBD1 (6 bases). The V end was cut by 4 bases, the J end by 0 bases, with 20 bases between. The CDR3 is made up of 17 amino acids. Germline V gene data show CDR1 as SGHDT and CDR2 as YYEEEE. CDR3 amino acids: CASSPPLGTHSSYEQYF. CDR3 nucleotide sequence: TGTGCCAGCAGCCCGCCCTTGGGGACACATAGCTCCTACGAGCAGTACTTC.

The chain combines TRBV15 with TRBJ1-2; the D is unclear. The length of the CDR3 is 14 residues. CDR1 is LNHNV, CDR2 YYDKDF, per germline (reference sequence). V was pared by 2 bases and J by 2 bases, with 9 bases between. CDR3 amino acids: CATSRHRGNYGYTF. The DNA of the CDR3 is TGTGCCACCAGCAGACACCGAGGAAACTATGGCTACACCTTC. The whole variable domain, filled in from reference TRBV15 and TRBJ1-2, reads DAMVIQNPRYQVTQFGKPVTLSCSQTLNHNVMYWYQQKSSQAPKLLFHYYDKDFNNEADTPDNFQSRRPNTSFCFLDIRSPGLGDTAMYLCATSRHRGNYGYTFGSGTRLTVV.

V usage is TRBV5-5 and J usage is TRBJ1-6; D may be TRBD1 (6 bases). Germline CDR1 and CDR2: SGHKS and YYEKEE (reference sequence). This CDR3 is 16 amino acids long. V was clipped by 3 bases and J by 5 bases, with 15 bases between them. The CDR3: CASSSRGRDNNSPLHF. The CDR3 DNA reads as TGTGCCAGCAGCTCTCGGGGCCGGGACAATAATTCACCCCTCCACTTT.

This clone came up a few times. This chain links TRBV5-1 with TRBJ2-7; 8 bases match TRBD1. V shed 6 bases and J 1 base; nucleotides not matched to a gene: 6. The germline V gene encodes CDR1 SGHRS and CDR2 YFSETQ. This CDR3 comprises 14 residues. CDR3 nucleotide sequence: TGCGCCAGCAAAAATCAGGGGGCATCCTACGAGCAGTACTTC. Amino acids: CASKNQGASYEQYF.

This clone appeared once. This chain links TRBV10-2 with TRBJ1-2; possible D gene TRBD1, 5 bases. The CDR3 is 13 amino acids. Trimming removed 2 bases at V and 8 bases at J, with 12 bases between. Germline V lookup: CDR1 WSHSY, CDR2 SAAADI. The CDR3 loop reads CASSERGLEGYTF. Here the CDR3 DNA reads TGCGCCAGCAGTGAGCGGGGGTTGGAGGGCTACACCTTC.

This chain connects TRBV2 to TRBJ2-7, with D maybe TRBD2 (5 bases). The CDR3 is 14 residues long. Deletions cut 1 base from V and 5 bases from J, with 12 bases between. Germline values: CDR1 SNHLY, CDR2 FYNNEI. DNA for the CDR3: TGTGCCAGCAGTGAAGACGGGAATAGCGACGAGCAGTACTTC. It codes for CASSEDGNSDEQYF.

This clone was counted once. The chain couples TRBV4-1 to TRBJ1-2; 8 nucleotides agree with TRBD1. The germline V gene encodes CDR1 MGHRA and CDR2 YSYEKL. The CDR3 totals 15 residues. V shed 2 bases and J 4 bases; nucleotides not matched to a gene: 6. The CDR3, as DNA: TGCGCCAGCAGCCAACCCCGCAGGGGGCCCTATGGCTACACCTTC. The encoded protein is CASSQPRRGPYGYTF.

J is TRBJ2-7 and V is TRBV3-1 (or the pseudogene TRBV3-2); TRBD1 matches 8 bases. The V segment lost 4 bases and the J segment 6 bases; nucleotides outside the gene matches: 5. Per germline, CDR1 LGHDT and CDR2 YNNKEL (reference sequence). The length of the CDR3 is 13 residues. CDR3 protein: CASSLDRAGEQYF. The CDR3 nucleotides are TGTGCCAGCAGCCTGGACAGGGCGGGCGAGCAGTACTTC.

J is TRBJ2-3 and V is TRBV9; a weak D match, TRBD2 (5 bases). Trimming removed 4 bases from V and 4 bases from J, with 19 bases in between. The length of the CDR3 is 16 residues. Germline V gene data show CDR1 as SGDLS and CDR2 as YYNGEE. DNA for the CDR3: TGTGCCAGCAGCCCTCGTGCGGGTCAAAGCCCAGATACGCAGTATTTT. This gives the protein CASSPRAGQSPDTQYF.

The chain couples TRBV4-2 to TRBJ2-5; 10 bases agree with TRBD1. V was pared by 4 bases and J by 9 bases, with 8 bases of the junction left unmatched. Germline V gene data show CDR1 as LGHNA and CDR2 as YNFKEQ. The CDR3 has 14 residues. CDR3 nucleotides: TGTGCCAGCAGCCCCGGGACAGGGGAATCGGCCCAGTACTTC. Translation gives CASSPGTGESAQYF.

The rearrangement links TRBV28 to TRBJ1-4; D is unresolved. CDR3 size: 15 residues. The V and J ends lost 3 bases and 4 bases respectively, with 12 bases between them. CDR1 is MDHEN and CDR2 is SYDVKM in the germline V gene. This CDR3 is CASSFLGGVNEKLFF. In DNA, the CDR3 is TGTGCCAGCAGTTTTCTGGGCGGGGTTAATGAAAAACTGTTTTTT.

This sequence joins TRBV7-8 and TRBJ1-1, with D unclear. V was trimmed by 2 bases and J by 4 bases, leaving 14 bases between them. The CDR3 runs to 15 residues. Looked up from germline, CDR1 is SGHVS and CDR2 is FQNEAQ. This CDR3 reads CASSLILEMLTEAFF. The DNA for the CDR3 is TGTGCCAGCAGCTTAATCCTAGAGATGCTCACTGAAGCTTTCTTT.

The J gene is TRBJ1-5, the V gene TRBV7-6; 8 bases agree with TRBD1. This CDR3 region has 15 residues. Germline trimming cut 4 bases from V and 6 bases from J; bases unmatched to any gene: 8. CDR1 is SGHVS, CDR2 FNYEAQ, per germline. The CDR3 nucleotides read TGTGCCAGCAGCTCCGGGACAGGCGGTGGTCAGCCCCAGCATTTT. Residues: CASSSGTGGGQPQHF. Full variable domain (missing parts from reference TRBV7-6 and TRBJ1-5): GAGVSQSPRYKVTKRGQDVALRCDPISGHVSLYWYRQALGQGPEFLTYFNYEAQQDKSGLPNDRFSAERPEGSISTLTIQRTEQRDSAMYRCASSSGTGGGQPQHFGDGTRLSIL.

V usage is TRBV5-4 and J usage is TRBJ2-3; 13 bases line up with TRBD2. With V trimmed by 0 bases and J by 2 bases, 9 bases remained unmatched. This CDR3 comprises 19 residues. Germline V gene data show CDR1 as SGHNT and CDR2 as YYREEE (reference sequence). DNA of the CDR3: TGTGCCAGCAGCTTGGCCCAACTAGCGGGAGGGCCGATCACAGATACGCAGTATTTT. Amino acid sequence: CASSLAQLAGGPITDTQYF.

This clone was observed a handful of times. The chain is built from TRBV5-6 and TRBJ1-2, with D uncertain. Trimming pared 0 bases from V and 5 bases from J, leaving 11 bases between. Germline values: CDR1 SGHDT, CDR2 YYEEEE. The CDR3 totals 14 residues. CDR3 sequence reads: CASSLVRRGYGYTF. CDR3 DNA: TGTGCCAGCAGCTTGGTCCGACGAGGATATGGCTACACCTTC.

The chain joins TRBV27 to TRBJ2-1; 12 bases line up with TRBD2. The CDR3 consists of 17 residues. The germline V gene has CDR1 MNHEY and CDR2 SMNVEV (reference sequence). V shed 5 bases, J shed 7 bases, and the junction held 12 bases outside the gene matches. The CDR3: CASSTRLTSGSINEQFF. As DNA, the CDR3 is TGTGCCAGCAGTACGCGACTGACTAGCGGGAGTATAAATGAGCAGTTCTTC.

The rearrangement links TRBV19 to TRBJ1-2; maybe TRBD1 (6 bases). CDR1 is LNHDA, CDR2 SQIVND, per germline (reference sequence). Trimming left V 3 bases short and J 4 bases short, with 12 bases between. This CDR3 is 14 amino acids long. The CDR3 DNA sequence: TGTGCCAGTAGTATTCAACGACAGGTCTATGGCTACACCTTC. Its translation is CASSIQRQVYGYTF.

This chain connects TRBV2 to TRBJ1-1, with no clear D. Between the trimmed V and J ends, which lost 6 bases and 7 bases, there was a span of 18 bases. Germline loops: CDR1 SNHLY, CDR2 FYNNEI. The CDR3 length is 14 residues. The CDR3 DNA reads TGTGCCAGCAGCGCCCAATCCGTAACGGGTGAAGCTTTCTTT. Amino acid sequence: CASSAQSVTGEAFF. The complete variable domain, with remaining parts taken from reference TRBV2 and TRBJ1-1, reads EPEVTQTPSHQVTQMGQEVILRCVPISNHLYFYWYRQILGQKVEFLVSFYNNEISEKSEIFDDQFSVERPDGSNFTLKIRSTKLEDSAMYFCASSAQSVTGEAFFGQGTRLTVV.

The rearrangement links TRBV23-1 to TRBJ2-2; 14 bases match TRBD2. TRBV23-1 counts as an open reading frame of uncertain function. The CDR3 totals 19 residues. With 4 bases clipped from V and 0 bases from J, the junction kept 7 bases outside the gene matches. The CDR3 loop is CASSLGLAGGLANTGELFF. Here the CDR3 DNA reads TGCGCCAGCAGTCTTGGACTAGCGGGGGGACTCGCGAACACCGGGGAGCTGTTTTTT.